The subject of this entry is one T cell receptor beta chain. It was with 60 Vbeta and 13 Jbeta primers that the PCR ran. Profiling relied on immunoSEQ multiplex PCR, and the TCRdb table lists in-frame clones only, not all of them. The repertoire holds about 190,000 clones, with less than 90% as singletons. The CDR3 sequence is 12 residues long. Germline V gives CDR1 SGHTA, CDR2 FQGTGA. V was trimmed by 2 bases and J by 8 bases, leaving 4 bases between them. These data come from a study of cytomegalovirus exposure and HLA in healthy donors. The chain links TRBV7-3 to TRBJ1-6; D not certain. Sequencing was carried out using PBMCs. The TCR was taken from a man aged 50 to 60 in good health and CMV-seronegative. CDR3 region: CASSLPDSPLHF. The CDR3 nucleotides are TGTGCCAGCAGCTTACCAGATTCACCCCTCCACTTT.